This TCR beta chain appears in the sequencing data of a study of cytomegalovirus exposure and HLA in healthy donors. Germline V gene lookup returns CDR1 SGHTA and CDR2 FQGNSA. The CDR3 is 19 residues long. V shed 1 base and J 0 bases; nucleotides not matched to a gene: 5. Regarding this clone: Antigen unknown.

General study findings and limits: Some V segments (TRBV6-2 and TRBV6-3 among them) were excluded as indistinguishable. A prior analysis recorded that most TCR beta V segments were productive about 87% or about 30% of the time. From TCR beta sequences, most subjects' HLA-A and HLA-B alleles were reportedly predicted accurately. In presence/absence analyses, roughly uniform sequencing depth across donors was assumed.

Researchers ran the PCR with 60 Vbeta and 13 Jbeta primers. TCRdb's copy holds only in-frame clones and misses some; the assay was immunoSEQ multiplex PCR. The sample contains just over 150,000 clones, approximately 79% of which appear only once. The sequence was collected from a woman aged 50 to 65 in good health and CMV-seropositive. The rearrangement joins TRBV7-2 to TRBJ2-3; 15 bases map to TRBD2. The sample was PBMCs. CDR3 sequence: CASSLVHGLAGGSTDTQYF. CDR3 DNA sequence: TGTGCCAGCAGCTTAGTTCACGGACTAGCGGGGGGGAGCACAGATACGCAGTATTTT.